This note documents a single TCR beta chain sequence. The TCR beta repertoire was assessed by survey-level immunoSEQ sequencing. Sequencing used immunoSEQ multiplex PCR; TCRdb keeps in-frame clones, though not all of them. The data show 40,000 to 55,000 clones, more than 85% seen once. Trimming pared 7 bases from V and 1 base from J, leaving 14 bases between. The CDR3 consists of 15 residues. CDR1 and CDR2 from the germline V gene are MDHEN and SYDVKM. The sequence came from a man aged 40-49 years with rheumatoid arthritis. The sample taken for sequencing was PBMCs. This chain links TRBV28 with TRBJ1-5; perhaps TRBD1 as D (5 bases). As DNA, the CDR3 is TGTGCCAGCACTCGAATCGGGGGAAGCAATCAGCCCCAGCATTTT. Translated: CASTRIGGSNQPQHF. The full variable domain, its missing parts supplied by reference TRBV28 and TRBJ1-5, is DVKVTQSSRYLVKRTGEKVFLECVQDMDHENMFWYRQDPGLGLRLIYFSYDVKMKEKGDIPEGYSVSREKKERFSLILESASTNQTSMYLCASTRIGGSNQPQHFGDGTRLSIL.